The next 10 T cell receptor beta chains were all read from a single sample in a study of graft-versus-host responses after intestinal transplantation. For these TCRs, the target antigens are not known. TCRdb keeps only in-frame clones here, not all; method: immunoSEQ multiplex PCR. The table records around 100,000 clones, roughly nine tenths of them present only once. Sequencing was performed on unstimulated CD4+ T cells sorted from spleen or lymph node cells, taken before transplant. These receptors were collected from a human donor who was the organ donor for an intestinal transplant.

The chain joins TRBV18 to TRBJ2-5; 7 bases line up with TRBD1. J gave up 5 bases and V 3 bases, and 3 bases lay outside the gene matches. The CDR3 is made up of 13 amino acids. Germline-derived CDR1 and CDR2 are KGHSH and LQKENI. In nucleotides, the CDR3 is TGTGCCAGCTCACCTCGACAGGGTGAGACCCAGTACTTC. It specifies CASSPRQGETQYF. Full variable domain (missing parts from reference TRBV18 and TRBJ2-5): NAGVMQNPRHLVRRRGQEARLRCSPMKGHSHVYWYRQLPEEGLKFMVYLQKENIIDESGMPKERFSAEFPKEGPSILRIQQVVRGDSAAYFCASSPRQGETQYFGPGTRLLVL.

The chain carries TRBV2 and TRBJ2-1, with D perhaps TRBD1 (5 bases). The CDR3 sequence is 13 residues long. Trimming took off 7 bases at V and 0 bases at J, with 7 bases between the two ends. CDR1 is SNHLY and CDR2 is FYNNEI in the germline V gene. In DNA, the CDR3 is TGTGCCAGCACGGACAACTCCTACAATGAGCAGTTCTTC. This encodes CASTDNSYNEQFF.

Only one count was recorded for this clone. J is TRBJ2-1 and V is TRBV21-1; no check of the table's D call, TRBD1, against the DNA was made. TRBV21-1 is a known pseudogene. There are 16 residues in the CDR3. CDR3 loop: CASSRDRGRSGNEQFF. The CDR3, as DNA: TGTGCCAGCAGCAGAGACAGGGGGCGGTCGGGCAATGAGCAGTTCTTC.

V and J are TRBV7-2 and TRBJ2-1; TRBD2 matches 13 bases. This CDR3 is 15 amino acids long. Germline lookup yields CDR1 SGHTA and CDR2 FQGNSA. V was clipped by 4 bases and J by 10 bases; unmatched bases: 7. In DNA form, the CDR3 reads TGTGCCAGCAGCTCCGCTGGACTAGCGGGAGAGGAGCAGTTCTTC. Protein product: CASSSAGLAGEEQFF.

The chain joins TRBV7-9 to TRBJ1-4; 7 bases fit TRBD1. Trimming at V came to 5 bases and at J to 0 bases, leaving 6 bases not matched to a gene. CDR3 length: 16 residues. The germline V gene has CDR1 SEHNR and CDR2 FQNEAQ (reference sequence). The CDR3 sequence is CASSPGDRTTNEKLFF. In DNA, the CDR3 is TGTGCCAGCAGCCCGGGGGACAGAACAACTAATGAAAAACTGTTTTTT.

The chain carries TRBV20-1 and TRBJ1-2, with unresolved D. The V end was cut by 0 bases, the J end by 7 bases, with 6 bases between. Germline V gene lookup returns CDR1 DFQATT and CDR2 SNEGSKA (reference sequence). The CDR3 is 11 residues long. CDR3 loop: CSAREGTGYTF. The CDR3 DNA follows: TGCAGTGCTAGAGAAGGCACTGGCTACACCTTC.

The CDR3 coding sequence is TGCGCCAGCAGCCCCGGGCCCGTCGCGAACACCGGGGAGCTGTTTTTT. Protein: CASSPGPVANTGELFF. This sequence joins TRBV5-1 and TRBJ2-2; D remains ambiguous. V lost 4 bases and J 0 bases, leaving 13 bases between the germline ends. Looked up from germline, CDR1 is SGHRS and CDR2 is YFSETQ. The CDR3 length is 16 residues.

The gene calls are TRBV6-5 and TRBJ2-7; 8 bases align to TRBD1. With V trimmed by 7 bases and J by 4 bases, 6 bases remained unmatched. Germline CDR1 is MNHEY and CDR2 is SVGAGI. The CDR3 runs 13 residues. CDR3 sequence: CASTRDRRYEQYF. CDR3 nucleotides: TGTGCCAGCACACGGGACAGGAGATACGAGCAGTACTTC.

The chain recombines TRBV6-1 with TRBJ1-1; 7 bases line up with TRBD1. Germline assignment: CDR1 MNHNS and CDR2 SASEGT. V shed 6 bases, J shed 3 bases, and the junction held 7 bases outside the gene matches. CDR3 length equals 14 residues. The CDR3 DNA follows: TGTGCCAGCAGCCACAGGGGAGGGGACACTGAAGCTTTCTTT. Residues: CASSHRGGDTEAFF.

The chain recombines TRBV19 with TRBJ2-3; D not certain. With 5 bases removed from V and 0 bases from J, the gap between germline ends came to 18 bases. Germline V lookup: CDR1 LNHDA, CDR2 SQIVND (reference sequence). The CDR3 length is 17 residues. This CDR3 reads CASSLPPRQTSTDTQYF. The CDR3 region has the DNA TGTGCCAGTAGTTTACCACCAAGACAAACGAGCACAGATACGCAGTATTTT.